This T cell receptor beta chain was captured by sequencing in a study of vaccination and CD4 T cells after COVID-19. Turning to the study itself: Following dose two, a median around 65 days (range 14 to 241) passed before post-vaccine samples were taken. The stimulus for the cells was overlapping spike peptides derived from SARS-CoV-2, HCoV-NL63, HCoV-OC43 and HCoV-229E.

Treatment specified: roughly ten-day PBMC culture with coronavirus spike peptide pools or control peptides (ViraFEST assay). Researchers used the Oncomine TCR Beta short-read assay to sequence DNA from cultured CD4+ T cells. TCRdb called the PCR reads again in MiXCR, with one record for every CDR3 protein. The data show about 16,000 distinct CDR3 sequences, 48% seen once. This clonotype has a handful of counts. Antigen specificity is unknown. The CDR3 runs to 13 residues. With 4 bases removed from V and 8 bases from J, the gap between germline ends came to 11 bases. Germline V gene lookup returns CDR1 SEHNR and CDR2 FQNEAQ (reference sequence).

The source is a human donor who had recovered from COVID-19. Sequencing was done on a sample of CD4+ T cells from blood, cultured in vitro. The chain uses TRBV7-9 and TRBJ1-4; D is unclear. The CDR3 coding sequence is TGTGCCAGCAGCTCGTGGCAGGAGGAAAAACTGTTTTTT. Translation: CASSSWQEEKLFF.